One sample yielded the 6 T cell receptor beta chains listed below, sequenced in a study of blood T cell repertoires in COVID-19. Here immunoSEQ multiplex PCR was the method, and the copy in TCRdb shows in-frame clones only, minus some. Found here are over 150,000 clones, 75% to 90% of them singletons; the top ten hold roughly 2.9%. Sequenced input: peripheral blood. These receptors all stem from a woman aged 55-69 years with acute or convalescent COVID-19.

V is TRBV6-6 and J is TRBJ2-3, with 13 bases identical to TRBD2. The length of the CDR3 is 16 residues. V was clipped by 6 bases and J by 0 bases; unmatched bases: 3. Germline V gives CDR1 MNHNY, CDR2 SVGAGI (reference sequence). This CDR3 is CASRTTSGGSTDTQYF. The DNA for the CDR3 is TGTGCCAGCAGGACGACTAGCGGGGGGAGCACAGATACGCAGTATTTT.

Only a few counts were recorded for this clone. The genes are TRBV27 and TRBJ1-1; D gene ambiguous. Trimming pared 5 bases from V and 0 bases from J, leaving 10 bases between. The CDR3 is 14 amino acids. Looked up from germline, CDR1 is MNHEY and CDR2 is SMNVEV (reference sequence). The CDR3 region is CASSLLGMNTEAFF. CDR3 coding DNA: TGTGCCAGCAGTCTCCTAGGCATGAACACTGAAGCTTTCTTT.

The V call is TRBV19, the J call TRBJ1-6; D gene unclear. This CDR3 comprises 16 residues. V lost 6 bases, J lost 7 bases, and 19 bases lay in between. Germline CDR1 LNHDA, CDR2 SQIVND (reference sequence). The CDR3 here is CASRPPVAVQNSPLHF. The CDR3 DNA reads as TGTGCCAGTAGGCCCCCGGTTGCGGTTCAAAATTCACCCCTCCACTTT.

The chain uses TRBV4-3 and TRBJ2-2, with D tentatively TRBD1 (5 bases). Trimming took 4 bases from V and 3 from J, leaving 15 bases between them. Looked up from germline, CDR1 is LGHNA and CDR2 is YSLEER. There are 16 residues in the CDR3. CDR3 amino acids: CASSPKGSRYTGELFF. The CDR3 DNA is TGCGCCAGCAGCCCTAAGGGGTCGAGGTACACCGGGGAGCTGTTTTTT.

The CDR3 DNA is TGCGCCAGCAGCTTGGGGCAGGGCCAGGGGGATGAAAAACTGTTTTTT. Protein: CASSLGQGQGDEKLFF. This rearrangement joins TRBV5-1 to TRBJ1-4; TRBD1 agrees at 7 bases. CDR3 length: 16 amino acids. CDR1 SGHRS and CDR2 YFSETQ come from the germline V gene. J was trimmed by 6 bases and V by 0 bases; bases with no gene match: 8.

V is TRBV28 and J is TRBJ2-6, with D unclear. The CDR3 has 17 residues. V was pared by 6 bases and J by 1 base, with 16 bases between. CDR1 is MDHEN, CDR2 SYDVKM, per germline. This CDR3 reads CASSFQVLWSGANVLTF. In DNA form, the CDR3 reads TGTGCCAGCAGCTTTCAGGTATTGTGGTCTGGGGCCAACGTCCTGACTTTC.